A selection of T cell receptor beta chains follows, all from one sample in a study of glioma-infiltrating T cells. TCRdb ran MiXCR on the multiplex PCR reads and lists one entry per CDR3 protein. The sample carries under 50,000 distinct CDR3 sequences, approximately 20% recorded once. Sequenced input: glioma tissue, nonneoplastic brain tissue, or PBMCs (not recorded which). These receptors all come from a human donor with low-grade glioma or glioblastoma, undergoing nonglioma brain surgery, or in good health (not recorded which). CDR3s include the opening cysteine and the closing phenylalanine or tryptophan. D genes are given only for firm matches. A row's size may be missing; if present it is once, few, many or a size class.

D	size	J	V	DNA	CDR3
NA	few	TRBJ1-5	TRBV30	TGTGCCTGGAGCGCCGCCGGACTAAGCAAAAATCAGCCCCAGCATTTT	CAWSAAGLSKNQPQHF
NA	NA	TRBJ2-1	TRBV5-1	TGCGCCAGCAGCTTGGAGGGAAATGAGCAGTTCTTC	CASSLEGNEQFF
NA	many	TRBJ2-3	TRBV12-3/TRBV12-4	TGTGCCAGCAGTTTTTCGGATCTTGATACGCAGTATTTT	CASSFSDLDTQYF
TRBD1	many	TRBJ1-6	TRBV2	TGTGCCAGCAGTCCGCCGGGACAGGGGGTTGGTTCACCCCTCCACTTT	CASSPPGQGVGSPLHF
NA	few	TRBJ1-6	TRBV29-1	TGCAGCGTCAGCGAAAGTTATAATTCACCCCTCCACTTT	CSVSESYNSPLHF
NA	once	TRBJ2-5	TRBV28	TGTGCCAGCACCGTCCCGGCCGACGAGACCCAGTCATTC	CASTVPADETQSF
NA	many	TRBJ1-2	TRBV11-2	TGTGCCAGCAACCGGGGGCAGGGACATAACTATGGCTACACCTTC	CASNRGQGHNYGYTF
TRBD2	many	TRBJ2-1	TRBV6-6	TGTGCCAGCAGTTACTTGGGACTAGAAAACAATGAGCAGTTCTTC	CASSYLGLENNEQFF
TRBD1	many	TRBJ1-5	TRBV2	TGTGCCAGCAGTAAAGGGGACAGGGTCAATCAGCCCCAGCATTTT	CASSKGDRVNQPQHF
TRBD2	many	TRBJ2-1	TRBV7-2	TGTGCCAGCAGCTTTGGACTAGCGGGGGACAATGAGCAGTTCTTC	CASSFGLAGDNEQFF
TRBD2	NA	TRBJ2-1	TRBV10-2	TGTGCCATCAGCTGGACTAGCGGGATAGGTTACAATGAGCAGTTCTTC	CAISWTSGIGYNEQFF
NA	few	TRBJ2-7	TRBV10-3	TGTGCCATCAGTGAGTCGCGGGACAGTGCCTACGAGCAGTACTTC	CAISESRDSAYEQYF
NA	NA	TRBJ2-1	TRBV4-3	TGCGCCAGCAGCCAAGGTCCAGGGCGCGATGAGCAGTTCTTC	CASSQGPGRDEQFF
TRBD1	NA	TRBJ1-2	TRBV27	TGTGTTAGCAGTCCCCGACAGGGTAGCTATGGCTACACCTTC	CVSSPRQGSYGYTF